Given below is one T cell receptor beta chain in context. The source of the sample is a study of blood T cell repertoires in COVID-19. Study-wide background: Samples of COVID-19 (acute and convalescent) were obtained from the United States, Italy and Spain.

Sequenced by immunoSEQ multiplex PCR; TCRdb stores in-frame clones only, minus some. The table has about 70,000 clones, 80% to 90% seen once. This sequence originates from a woman aged 55-70 years with acute or convalescent COVID-19. Material: peripheral blood.

CDR3 residues: CASSFGLTGEGNQPQHF. CDR3 coding DNA: TGTGCCAGCAGTTTTGGACTAACAGGGGAAGGCAATCAGCCCCAGCATTTT. The chain has TRBV28 and TRBJ1-5; 7 bases map to TRBD1. The CDR3 covers 17 residues. Germline V CDR1 and CDR2: MDHEN, SYDVKM. V was pared by 3 bases and J by 2 bases, with 10 bases of the junction left unmatched.